The clone carrying this T cell receptor beta chain was recorded only once. One Seattle source followed patients from active infection through their disease course. This entry belongs to a study of blood T cell repertoires in COVID-19. Study information: Samples of COVID-19 (acute and convalescent) were obtained from the United States, Italy and Spain. The cDNA or gDNA used as material had been derived from T cells, B-cell-depleted T cells, or PBMCs.

Trimming cost V 5 bases and J 9 bases, with 8 bases left between them. This CDR3 has 11 residues. In the source study's methods: Counts of nucleated cells, estimated from reference gene primer amplification, were obtained. Using immunoSEQ multiplex PCR, the repertoire was profiled, and TCRdb retains in-frame clones only, with some absent. V, J and clone size derive from that table, while D and trimming were established from the DNA sequence. The sample lists approximately 500,000 clones; roughly 91% were seen once. Sequencing was done on a sample of peripheral blood. J is TRBJ1-3 and V is TRBV12-3 or TRBV12-4; D remains unclear. The clonotype was recovered from a woman in her forties or fifties with COVID-19, enrolled during active disease. The CDR3 region has the DNA TGTGCCAGCAGTACCGCCGGCACCATATATTTT. Protein: CASSTAGTIYF.